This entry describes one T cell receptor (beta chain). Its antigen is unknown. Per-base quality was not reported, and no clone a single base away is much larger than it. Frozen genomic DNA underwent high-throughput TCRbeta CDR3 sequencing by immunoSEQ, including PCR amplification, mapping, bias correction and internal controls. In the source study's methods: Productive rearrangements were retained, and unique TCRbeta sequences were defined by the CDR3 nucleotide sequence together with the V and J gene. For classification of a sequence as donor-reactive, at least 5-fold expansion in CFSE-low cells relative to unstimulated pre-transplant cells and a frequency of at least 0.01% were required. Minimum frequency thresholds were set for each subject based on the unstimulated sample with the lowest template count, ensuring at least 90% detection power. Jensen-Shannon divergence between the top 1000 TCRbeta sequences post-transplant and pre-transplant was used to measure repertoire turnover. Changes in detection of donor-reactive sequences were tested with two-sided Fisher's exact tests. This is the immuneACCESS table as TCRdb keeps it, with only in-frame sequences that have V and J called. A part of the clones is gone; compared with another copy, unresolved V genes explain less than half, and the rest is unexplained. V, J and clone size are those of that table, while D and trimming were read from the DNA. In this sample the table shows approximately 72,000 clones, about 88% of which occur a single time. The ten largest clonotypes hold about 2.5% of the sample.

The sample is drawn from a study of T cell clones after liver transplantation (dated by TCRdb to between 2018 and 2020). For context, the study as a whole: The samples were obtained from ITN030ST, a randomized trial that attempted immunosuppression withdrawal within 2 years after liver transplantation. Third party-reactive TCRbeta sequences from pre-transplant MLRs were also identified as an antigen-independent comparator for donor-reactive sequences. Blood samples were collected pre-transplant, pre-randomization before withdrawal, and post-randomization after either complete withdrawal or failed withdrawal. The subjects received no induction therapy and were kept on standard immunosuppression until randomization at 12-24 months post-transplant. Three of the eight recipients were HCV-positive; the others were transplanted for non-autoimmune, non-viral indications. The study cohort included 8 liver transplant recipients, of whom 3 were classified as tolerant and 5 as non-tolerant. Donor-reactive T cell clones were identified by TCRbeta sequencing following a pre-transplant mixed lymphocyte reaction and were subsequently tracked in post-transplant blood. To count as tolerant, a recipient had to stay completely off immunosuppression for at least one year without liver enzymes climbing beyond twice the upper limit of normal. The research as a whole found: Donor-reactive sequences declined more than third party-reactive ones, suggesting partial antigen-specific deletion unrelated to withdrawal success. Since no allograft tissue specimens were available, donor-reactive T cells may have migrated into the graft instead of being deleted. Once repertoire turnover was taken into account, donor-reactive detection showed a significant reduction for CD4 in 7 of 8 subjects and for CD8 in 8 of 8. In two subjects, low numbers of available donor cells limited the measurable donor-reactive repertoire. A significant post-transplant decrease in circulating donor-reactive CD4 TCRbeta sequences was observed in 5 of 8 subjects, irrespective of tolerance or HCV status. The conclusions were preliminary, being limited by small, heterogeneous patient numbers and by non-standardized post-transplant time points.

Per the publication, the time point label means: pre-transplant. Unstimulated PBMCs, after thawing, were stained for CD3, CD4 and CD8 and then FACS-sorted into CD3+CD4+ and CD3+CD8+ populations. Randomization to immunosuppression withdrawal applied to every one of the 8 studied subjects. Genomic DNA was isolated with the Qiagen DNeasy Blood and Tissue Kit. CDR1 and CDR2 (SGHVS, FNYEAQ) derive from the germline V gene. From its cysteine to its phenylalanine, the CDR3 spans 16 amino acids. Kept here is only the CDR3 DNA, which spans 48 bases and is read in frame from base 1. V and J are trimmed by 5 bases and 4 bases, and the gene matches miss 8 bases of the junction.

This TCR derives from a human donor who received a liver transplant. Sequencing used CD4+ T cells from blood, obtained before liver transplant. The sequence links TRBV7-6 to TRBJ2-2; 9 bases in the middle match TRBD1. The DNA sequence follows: TGTGCCAGCAGCCCCTCCGGGACAGGGCGCACCGGGGAGCTGTTTTTT. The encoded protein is CASSPSGTGRTGELFF.